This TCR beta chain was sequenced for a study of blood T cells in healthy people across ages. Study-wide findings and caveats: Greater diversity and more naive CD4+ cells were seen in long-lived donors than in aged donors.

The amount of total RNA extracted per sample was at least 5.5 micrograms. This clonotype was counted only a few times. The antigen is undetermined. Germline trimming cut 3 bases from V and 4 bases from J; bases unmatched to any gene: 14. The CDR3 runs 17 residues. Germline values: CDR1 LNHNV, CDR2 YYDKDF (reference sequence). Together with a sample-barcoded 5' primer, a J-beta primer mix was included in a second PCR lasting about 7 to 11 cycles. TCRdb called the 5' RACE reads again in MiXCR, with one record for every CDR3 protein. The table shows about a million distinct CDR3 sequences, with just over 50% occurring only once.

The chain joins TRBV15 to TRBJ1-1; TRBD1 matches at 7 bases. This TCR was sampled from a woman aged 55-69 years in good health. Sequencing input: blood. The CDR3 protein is CATSSGDSPFGGTEAFF. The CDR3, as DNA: TGTGCCACCAGCAGCGGGGACAGCCCCTTTGGGGGCACTGAAGCTTTCTTT.